The T cell receptor (beta chain) described here comes from a study of blood T cells in healthy people across ages. Sample-barcoded 5' priming and a J-beta primer mix drove a second PCR of about 6 to 12 cycles. Researchers report that a template-switch adaptor with 12 random nucleotides tagged each cDNA molecule. One entry per CDR3 protein results from TCRdb running MiXCR on the 5' RACE reads. This sample has 1 million or so distinct CDR3 sequences, with 40% to 45% found just once. Deletions cut 5 bases from V and 2 bases from J, with 12 bases between. CDR3 length: 14 residues. The chain has TRBV12-3 or TRBV12-4 and TRBJ1-1; possible D gene TRBD1, 6 bases. Sequenced input: blood. The clonotype originates from a woman aged 55-70 years in good health. The CDR3, as DNA: TGTGCCAGCAGTCCCCGGGACACTAACACTGAAGCTTTCTTT. Its protein is CASSPRDTNTEAFF.